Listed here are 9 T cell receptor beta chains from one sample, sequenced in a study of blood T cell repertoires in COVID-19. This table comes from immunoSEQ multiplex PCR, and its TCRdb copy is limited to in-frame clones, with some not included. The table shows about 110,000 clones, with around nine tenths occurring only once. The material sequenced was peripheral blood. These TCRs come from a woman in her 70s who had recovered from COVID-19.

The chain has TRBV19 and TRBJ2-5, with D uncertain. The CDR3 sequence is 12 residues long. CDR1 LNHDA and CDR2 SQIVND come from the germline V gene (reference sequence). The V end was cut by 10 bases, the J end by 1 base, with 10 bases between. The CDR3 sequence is CATQAGQETQYF. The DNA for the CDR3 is TGTGCCACCCAGGCAGGCCAAGAGACCCAGTACTTC.

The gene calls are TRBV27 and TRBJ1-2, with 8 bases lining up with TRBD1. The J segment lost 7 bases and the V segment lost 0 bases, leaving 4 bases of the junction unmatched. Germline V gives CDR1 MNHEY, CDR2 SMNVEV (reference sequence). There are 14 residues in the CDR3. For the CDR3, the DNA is TGTGCCAGCAGTTTATCGGACAGGGTTGGTGGCTACACCTTC. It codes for CASSLSDRVGGYTF.

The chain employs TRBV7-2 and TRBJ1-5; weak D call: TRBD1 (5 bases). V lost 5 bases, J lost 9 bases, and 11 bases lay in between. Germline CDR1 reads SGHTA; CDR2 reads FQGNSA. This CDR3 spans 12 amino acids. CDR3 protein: CASSPGGGPQHF. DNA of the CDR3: TGTGCCAGCAGCCCTGGGGGAGGGCCCCAGCATTTT.

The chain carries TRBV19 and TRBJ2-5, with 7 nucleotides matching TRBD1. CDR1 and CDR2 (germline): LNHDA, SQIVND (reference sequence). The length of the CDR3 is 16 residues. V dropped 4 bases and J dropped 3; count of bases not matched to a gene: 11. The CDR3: CASSTNLQGTEETQYF. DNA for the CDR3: TGTGCCAGTAGTACAAATCTACAGGGGACCGAAGAGACCCAGTACTTC.

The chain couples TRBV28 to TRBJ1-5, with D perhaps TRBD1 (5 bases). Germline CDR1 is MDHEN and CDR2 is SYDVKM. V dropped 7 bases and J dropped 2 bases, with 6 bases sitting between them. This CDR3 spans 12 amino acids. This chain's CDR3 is CASTGGNQPQHF. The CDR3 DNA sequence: TGTGCCAGCACGGGGGGCAATCAGCCCCAGCATTTT.

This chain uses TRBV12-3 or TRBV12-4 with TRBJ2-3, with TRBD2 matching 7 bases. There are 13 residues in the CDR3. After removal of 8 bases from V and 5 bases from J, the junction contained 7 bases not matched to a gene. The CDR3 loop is CASVGGPRDTQYF. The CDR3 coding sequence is TGTGCCAGCGTGGGAGGGCCGAGAGATACGCAGTATTTT.

This CDR3 reads CSVEWGLAGVPSTDTQYF. DNA for the CDR3: TGCAGCGTTGAATGGGGGCTAGCGGGGGTCCCTAGCACAGATACGCAGTATTTT. J is TRBJ2-3 and V is TRBV29-1, with 10 nucleotides matching TRBD2. This CDR3 has 18 residues. The ends lost 2 bases at V and 0 bases at J; junction bases unmatched: 11. Germline CDR1 is SQVTM and CDR2 is ANQGSEA.

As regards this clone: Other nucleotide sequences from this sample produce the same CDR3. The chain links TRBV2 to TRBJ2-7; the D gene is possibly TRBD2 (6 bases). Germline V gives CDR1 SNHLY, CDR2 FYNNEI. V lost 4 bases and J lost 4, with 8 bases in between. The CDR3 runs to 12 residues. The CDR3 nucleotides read TGTGCCAGCAGTGTGGAGGGTTACGAGCAGTACTTC. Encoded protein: CASSVEGYEQYF.

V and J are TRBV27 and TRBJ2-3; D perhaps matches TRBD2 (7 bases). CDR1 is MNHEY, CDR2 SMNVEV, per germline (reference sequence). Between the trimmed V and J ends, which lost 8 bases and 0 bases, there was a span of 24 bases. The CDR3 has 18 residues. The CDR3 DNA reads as TGTGCCAGCCCCGGGGGGCGGGAGCTTCTTACTAGCACAGATACGCAGTATTTT. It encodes CASPGGRELLTSTDTQYF.